Below are 14 T cell receptor beta chains sequenced from a single sample in a study of chemoradiotherapy in HPV16-positive cancers. Assay: immunoSEQ multiplex PCR; the TCRdb copy retains only in-frame clones and omits some. In the table there are fewer than 70,000 clones, around 90% of which are singletons. The specimen comprised blood, sampled from a patient who underwent chemoradiotherapy. The source is a human donor with HPV-associated anogenital cancer.

The chain carries TRBV19 and TRBJ2-2; 9 bases are shared with TRBD2. CDR1 is LNHDA, CDR2 SQIVND, per germline (reference sequence). The CDR3 loop spans 15 amino acids. The trim removed 5 bases at V and 1 base at J, leaving 2 bases unmatched. CDR3 nucleotide sequence: TGTGCCAGTAGTTCAGCGGGAGGGAACACCGGGGAGCTGTTTTTT. It specifies CASSSAGGNTGELFF.

V gene TRBV4-2 combines with J gene TRBJ2-7, with a possible D match to TRBD1 (6 bases). Germline CDR1 and CDR2: LGHNA and YNFKEQ. This CDR3 contains 15 residues. V dropped 0 bases and J dropped 5 bases, with 14 bases sitting between them. DNA for the CDR3: TGTGCCAGCAGCCAAGAATTGGGGACAAATAACGAGCAGTACTTC. Translated, it gives CASSQELGTNNEQYF.

CDR3 sequence reads: CASSAQGQNGELFF. The DNA of the CDR3 is TGTGCCAGCAGCGCCCAAGGGCAGAACGGGGAGCTGTTTTTT. This chain uses TRBV7-2 with TRBJ2-2; D unclear. This CDR3 comprises 14 residues. Trimming shortened V by 5 bases and J by 7 bases, and 14 bases separated the two germline ends. Germline V gene sequence: CDR1 SGHTA, CDR2 FQGNSA.

This chain uses TRBV5-1 with TRBJ2-7; D may correspond to TRBD1 or TRBD2 (6 bases each). Germline-derived CDR1 and CDR2 are SGHRS and YFSETQ. V shed 2 bases and J shed 4 bases, with 13 bases lying between them. This CDR3 comprises 14 residues. The CDR3 bases are TGCGCCAGCAGCTTAGGGGGGAGTGGGTACGAGCAGTACTTC. Translating gives CASSLGGSGYEQYF.

The rearrangement links TRBV25-1 to TRBJ2-7, with TRBD2 matching over 8 bases. V lost 3 bases to trimming and J lost 2 bases; unmatched junction nucleotides: 9. From germline, CDR1 is MGHDK and CDR2 SYGVNS. The CDR3 totals 16 residues. This CDR3 is CASSDPGLVETYEQYF. For the CDR3, the DNA is TGTGCCAGCAGTGACCCGGGACTAGTGGAAACCTACGAGCAGTACTTC.

The CDR3 loop is CASSLEFGQGMYNEQFF. CDR3 DNA sequence: TGTGCCAGCAGCTTAGAATTCGGACAGGGCATGTACAATGAGCAGTTCTTC. This rearrangement joins TRBV11-3 to TRBJ2-1, with 8 bases matching TRBD1. This CDR3 is 17 amino acids long. Germline-derived CDR1 and CDR2 are SGHNT and YENEEA. The V and J ends lost 0 bases and 4 bases, in that order; junction bases with no gene match: 8.

The rearrangement joins TRBV6-5 to TRBJ2-3; D gene ambiguous. CDR3 length equals 14 residues. V was shortened by 8 bases and J by 0 bases, with 12 bases between the two germline ends. CDR1 MNHEY and CDR2 SVGAGI come from the germline V gene. CDR3 DNA: TGTGCCAGCCTTGCCAGGCGTAGCACAGATACGCAGTATTTT. As protein: CASLARRSTDTQYF.

This rearrangement joins TRBV19 to TRBJ2-6; 12 bases align to TRBD1. This CDR3 contains 17 residues. The germline V gene encodes CDR1 LNHDA and CDR2 SQIVND (reference sequence). V gave up 6 bases and J gave up 4 bases; unmatched junction bases: 7. DNA of the CDR3: TGTGCCAGTAGCCGGGGACAGGGGGCGATCGGGGCCAACGTCCTGACTTTC. Amino acids: CASSRGQGAIGANVLTF.

The V call is TRBV2, the J call TRBJ2-2; D not resolved. CDR3 length equals 14 residues. V was pared by 5 bases and J by 2 bases, with 9 bases between. The germline V gene has CDR1 SNHLY and CDR2 FYNNEI. CDR3 region: CASSTLINTGELFF. The CDR3 nucleotides are TGTGCCAGCAGTACTCTGATCAACACCGGGGAGCTGTTTTTT.

This clone was observed a single time. The CDR3 bases are TGTGCCAGTAGTGCGACTAGTATGGCTGGGGCCAACGTCCTGACTTTC. It translates to CASSATSMAGANVLTF. This chain uses TRBV19 with TRBJ2-6; D might be TRBD2 (6 bases). The CDR3 extends over 16 amino acids. The germline V gene has CDR1 LNHDA and CDR2 SQIVND (reference sequence). Trimming cost V 5 bases and J 2 bases, with 13 bases left between them.

The J gene is TRBJ1-4, the V gene TRBV7-9; no firm D call. The ends were cut back, 5 bases at V and 4 bases at J, with 14 bases in the middle. Per germline, CDR1 SEHNR and CDR2 FQNEAQ (reference sequence). The CDR3 length is 15 residues. Here the CDR3 reads CASSAAGNFNEKLFF. CDR3 DNA sequence: TGTGCCAGCAGCGCGGCGGGTAACTTTAATGAAAAACTGTTTTTT.

The chain combines TRBV6-4 with TRBJ2-3; 7 nucleotides align to TRBD2. V dropped 1 base and J dropped 10; count of bases not matched to a gene: 8. The CDR3 contains 14 residues. CDR1 is MRHNA and CDR2 is SNTAGT in the germline V gene. In nucleotides, the CDR3 is TGTGCCAGCAGTGACTTGAGCGGGGAGAGGGCGCAGTATTTT. Amino acid sequence: CASSDLSGERAQYF.

The chain links TRBV28 to TRBJ2-7; D is perhaps TRBD1 (6 bases). The V gene lost 8 bases and the J gene lost 5 bases, with 25 bases spanning the gap. Germline CDR1 reads MDHEN; CDR2 reads SYDVKM. The CDR3 runs to 16 residues. The CDR3 bases are TGTGCCAGCCAAGGGACATACTTCATAGGGGTAGACGAGCAGTACTTC. Translated: CASQGTYFIGVDEQYF.

The CDR3 spells CASSEGRGHTDTQYF. CDR3 coding DNA: TGTGCCAGCAGCGAGGGCAGGGGGCACACAGATACGCAGTATTTT. The chain has TRBV7-3 and TRBJ2-3, with 8 bases matching TRBD1. Looked up from germline, CDR1 is SGHTA and CDR2 is FQGTGA. The CDR3 spans 15 residues. J gave up 2 bases and V 5 bases, and 6 bases lay outside the gene matches.